Listed below are T cell receptor beta chains from one sample, sequenced in a study of blood T cells in healthy people across ages. Via MiXCR, TCRdb re-called the 5' RACE reads, giving one row per CDR3 protein. The sample contains around 870,000 distinct CDR3 sequences, around 26% of which appear only once. Source material: blood. The receptors originated from a woman of 80 years or more in good health. The CDR3 runs from the conserved cysteine through the conserved F or W. A D gene is named only where the DNA matches it firmly. Some rows have no size entry. The others give once, few or many, or a class for an expanded clone.

cdr3_nt cdr3_aa clone_size v_call d_call j_call
TGCGCCAGCAATGACGGACTCACGGAGACCCAGTACTTC CASNDGLTETQYF NA TRBV10-2 NA TRBJ2-5
TGTGCCAGCAGTATTGGACAGGCGAATAGCTATGGCTACACCTTC CASSIGQANSYGYTF NA TRBV6-6 TRBD1 TRBJ1-2
TGTGCCAGCAGCCCGGAGGGCCGGGATACGCAGTATTTT CASSPEGRDTQYF NA TRBV7-3 NA TRBJ2-3
TGTGCCAGCAGCCCGCAGGGGGGGGTCTCCTACAATGAGCAGTACTTC CASSPQGGVSYNEQYF once TRBV7-2 NA TRBJ2-7
TGTGCCAGCAGTTTTTTTGGAACTGAAGCTTTCTTT CASSFFGTEAFF many TRBV12-3/TRBV12-4 NA TRBJ1-1
TGTGCCAGCAGAAAAAGCACCGGGGAGCTGTTTTTT CASRKSTGELFF few TRBV7-2 NA TRBJ2-2
TGCAGTGCTAGAGGGGACAGCGAGAACTACGAGCAGTACTTC CSARGDSENYEQYF NA TRBV20-1 TRBD1 TRBJ2-7
TGCAGTGCCGCCTACGGTACAGGGGACGAGCAGTACTTC CSAAYGTGDEQYF NA TRBV20-1 TRBD1 TRBJ2-7
TGTGCCAGCGGCCAACTCCCGGGGGGTGAAGCTTTCTTT CASGQLPGGEAFF NA TRBV9 NA TRBJ1-1
TGTGCCTGGAGTGCTTGGCCCGGGGGAAATTCACCCCTCCACTTT CAWSAWPGGNSPLHF few TRBV30 NA TRBJ1-6